The T cell receptor beta chain under discussion was sequenced for a study of spatial heterogeneity in lung cancer (dated by TCRdb to between 2018 and 2020). With regard to the full study: Beta-chain transcripts were consistently detected in greater numbers than alpha-chain transcripts, which likely reflected higher beta-chain transcript abundance. The study quantitatively compared TCR alpha and beta repertoires across multiple tumor regions, matched nontumor lung and blood in non-small cell lung cancer. In tumor regions, TCR transcript counts showed a strong correlation with a T cell transcriptional module score derived from matched bulk RNA-seq. In the raw uncorrected reads, each unique combination of TCR and UMI appeared on average more than ten times. Nonsynonymous mutation counts, determined by whole-exome sequencing of tumor tissue, were related to features of the TCR repertoire. At surgery, some 200 tumor regions, 61 to 65 matched nontumor lung samples and more than 50 PBMC samples were TCR-sequenced for both alpha and beta chains.

Results and caveats for the whole study, not just this receptor: TCR-seq coverage of tumor T cells was estimated at only approximately 7% for alpha chains and 13% for beta chains. Additional single-cell paired TCR alpha and beta sequencing was considered necessary to confirm, at a functional level, the hypothesis that regional TCRs recognize regional mutations. Counts of ubiquitous and regional expanded TCRs correlated with counts of ubiquitous and regional nonsynonymous mutations, respectively. The tumor nonsynonymous mutation count correlated with the number of expanded intratumoral alpha and beta TCRs.

The V end loses 0 bases and the J end loses 0 bases, and a stretch of 7 bases separates them. Spanning cysteine to phenylalanine, the CDR3 consists of 15 amino acids. The kept DNA is CDR3 alone, 45 bases in frame from the first base. The germline V gene specifies SGDLS as CDR1 and YYNGEE as CDR2. Explained via the paper, the time point label denotes: sample taken at primary tumor resection. Samples were obtained from approximately 77 patients with early-stage, untreated non-small cell lung cancer from the lung TRACERx cohort. Without any cell sorting, TCR sequencing was performed on whole RNA extracted either from tumor and nontumor lung tissue or from cryopreserved PBMC samples. A patient was chosen for TCR sequencing only when enough RNA was available from at least two tumor regions. Tumor and adjacent nontumor lung specimens were reviewed by a lung pathologist before selection. In regard to this clonotype: Its recognized antigen is unknown. No quality values exist for individual bases; no much larger clone is one base distant.

Receptor amplification or capture employed 5' RACE. The instrument given in TCRdb is NextSeq 500. The TCR library protocol attached a unique molecular identifier to each TCR cDNA molecule to allow correction of PCR and sequencing errors. On the study's bioinformatics: TCR identification, UMI-based error correction and CDR3 extraction were performed with Decombinator tools. TCRs above a frequency of 2 per 1,000, corresponding to the top 1% of the tumor frequency distribution, were defined as expanded. Expanded tumor TCRs statistically deemed absent (corrected P<0.05) from at least one tumor region were classed as regional, and all other expanded tumor TCRs were classed as ubiquitous. Rényi diversity was computed with the R vegan package after subsampling each repertoire 100 times to 5,000 TCRs. CDR3 similarity networks were built from amino acid triplet string-kernel similarity, connecting CDR3s with pairwise similarity above 0.82. TCRdb redid the processing of the public reads, applying fastp at Q25 and MiXCR, and retained in-frame beta chains. Rows matching on CDR3 protein sequence are summarized as one entry with the most common DNA and genes. Here the V and J calls rest on TCRdb's processing, not on the authors' analysis. The sample includes about 28,000 distinct CDR3 sequences, with 7.1% observed a single time. The ten largest clonotypes hold approximately 24% of the sample.

This specimen consisted of lung tumor tissue, obtained at surgery. The rearranged chain carries TRBV9 and TRBJ2-1; no D gene call is confident. This receptor was identified in a male donor with early-stage non-small cell lung cancer. The nucleotide sequence is TGTGCCAGCAGCGTAGGCCCCGGCTCCTACAATGAGCAGTTCTTC. It is translated as CASSVGPGSYNEQFF. Where the CDR3 stops, the reference TRBV9 and TRBJ2-1 genes take over; the full variable domain is DSGVTQTPKHLITATGQRVTLRCSPRSGDLSVYWYQQSLDQGLQFLIQYYNGEERAKGNILERFSAQQFPDLHSELNLSSLELGDSALYFCASSVGPGSYNEQFFGPGTRLTVL.